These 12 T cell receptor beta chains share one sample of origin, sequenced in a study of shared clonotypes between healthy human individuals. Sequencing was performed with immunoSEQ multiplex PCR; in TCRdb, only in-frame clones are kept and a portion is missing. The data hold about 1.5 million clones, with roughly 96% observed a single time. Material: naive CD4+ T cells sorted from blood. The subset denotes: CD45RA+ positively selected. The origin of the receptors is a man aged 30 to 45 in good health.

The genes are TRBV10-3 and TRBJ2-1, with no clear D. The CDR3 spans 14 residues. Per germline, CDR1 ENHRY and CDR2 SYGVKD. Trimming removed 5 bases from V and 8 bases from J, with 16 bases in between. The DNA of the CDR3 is TGTGCCATCAGTCTTCTCTCCCCCTGGGATGAGCAGTTCTTC. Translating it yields CAISLLSPWDEQFF.

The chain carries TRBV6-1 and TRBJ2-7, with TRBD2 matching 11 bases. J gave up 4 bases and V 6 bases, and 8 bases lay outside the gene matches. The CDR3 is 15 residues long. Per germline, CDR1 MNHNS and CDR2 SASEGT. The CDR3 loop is CASSDSGRAKYEQYF. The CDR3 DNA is TGTGCCAGCAGCGATAGCGGGAGGGCCAAGTACGAGCAGTACTTC.

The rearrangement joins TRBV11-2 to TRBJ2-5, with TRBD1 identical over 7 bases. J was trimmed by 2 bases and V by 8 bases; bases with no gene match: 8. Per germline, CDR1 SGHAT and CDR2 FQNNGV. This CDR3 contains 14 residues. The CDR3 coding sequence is TGTGCCAGCGGGCTACAGGGGCTACAAGAGACCCAGTACTTC. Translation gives CASGLQGLQETQYF.

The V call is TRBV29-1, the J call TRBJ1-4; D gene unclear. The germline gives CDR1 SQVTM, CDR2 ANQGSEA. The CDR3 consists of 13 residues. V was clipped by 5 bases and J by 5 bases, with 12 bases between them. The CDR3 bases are TGCAGCGTTCTTAGCCAGATAAATGAAAAACTGTTTTTT. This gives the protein CSVLSQINEKLFF. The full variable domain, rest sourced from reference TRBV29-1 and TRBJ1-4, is SAVISQKPSRDICQRGTSLTIQCQVDSQVTMMFWYRQQPGQSLTLIATANQGSEATYESGFVIDKFPISRPNLTFSTLTVSNMSPEDSSIYLCSVLSQINEKLFFGSGTQLSVL.

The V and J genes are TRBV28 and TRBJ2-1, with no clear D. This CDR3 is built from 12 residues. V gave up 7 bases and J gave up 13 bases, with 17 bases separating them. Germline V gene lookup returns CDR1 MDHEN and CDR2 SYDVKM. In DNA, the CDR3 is TGTGCCAGCATCAACCCTCAGAGGATTCAGTTCTTC. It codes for CASINPQRIQFF.

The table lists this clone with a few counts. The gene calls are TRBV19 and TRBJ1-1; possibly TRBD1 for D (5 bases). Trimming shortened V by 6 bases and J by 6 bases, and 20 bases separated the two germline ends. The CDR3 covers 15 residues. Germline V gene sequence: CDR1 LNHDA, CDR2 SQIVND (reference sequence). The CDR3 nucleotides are TGTGCCAGTAGCGTCGGCCTGGCAGGGACGGCTGAAGCTTTCTTT. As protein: CASSVGLAGTAEAFF.

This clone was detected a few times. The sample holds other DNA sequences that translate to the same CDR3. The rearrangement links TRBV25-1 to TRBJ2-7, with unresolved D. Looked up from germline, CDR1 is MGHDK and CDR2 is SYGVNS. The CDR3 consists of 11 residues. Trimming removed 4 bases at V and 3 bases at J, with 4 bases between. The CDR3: CASSGGYEQYF. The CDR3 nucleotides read TGTGCCAGCAGTGGGGGCTACGAGCAGTACTTC.

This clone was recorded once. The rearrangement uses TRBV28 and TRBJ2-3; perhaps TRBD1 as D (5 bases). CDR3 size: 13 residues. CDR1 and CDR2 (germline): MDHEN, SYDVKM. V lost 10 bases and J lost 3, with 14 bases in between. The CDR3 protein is CAITERGTDTQYF. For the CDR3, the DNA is TGTGCCATCACGGAAAGGGGTACAGATACGCAGTATTTT.

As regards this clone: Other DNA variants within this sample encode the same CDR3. CDR3 in amino acids: CASSALAGTYNEQFF. CDR3 nucleotides: TGTGCCAGCAGTGCCCTAGCGGGCACCTACAATGAGCAGTTCTTC. This chain connects TRBV2 to TRBJ2-1; 8 nucleotides match TRBD2. CDR1 and CDR2 (germline): SNHLY, FYNNEI. The CDR3 consists of 15 residues. Trimming at V came to 4 bases and at J to 2 bases, leaving 4 bases not matched to a gene.

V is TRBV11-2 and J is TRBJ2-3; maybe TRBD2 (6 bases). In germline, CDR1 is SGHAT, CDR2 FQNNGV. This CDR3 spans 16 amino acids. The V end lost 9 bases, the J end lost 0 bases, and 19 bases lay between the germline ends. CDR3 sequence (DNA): TGTGCCAGTACTATTGTCGCTAGCGCGAGCACAGATACGCAGTATTTT. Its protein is CASTIVASASTDTQYF.

CDR3 amino acids: CAISVDWTYEQYF. CDR3 DNA sequence: TGTGCCATCAGTGTCGACTGGACCTACGAGCAGTACTTC. The chain couples TRBV10-3 to TRBJ2-7; no firm D call. The CDR3 consists of 13 residues. The germline gives CDR1 ENHRY, CDR2 SYGVKD. Trimming removed 4 bases at V and 2 bases at J, with 9 bases between.

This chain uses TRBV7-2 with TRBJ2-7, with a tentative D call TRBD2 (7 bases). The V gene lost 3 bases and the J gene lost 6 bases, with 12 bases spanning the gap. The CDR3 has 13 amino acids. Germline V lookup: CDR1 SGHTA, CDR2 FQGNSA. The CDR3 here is CASSFGGQGEQYF. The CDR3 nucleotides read TGTGCCAGCAGCTTCGGGGGGCAAGGCGAGCAGTACTTC.